Below, one T cell receptor (beta chain) is given with its context. The sample originates from a study of metastatic and nonmetastatic thyroid tumors. TCRdb reassembled clones from the PCR reads with MiXCR. In the table there are approximately 14,000 clones, 10% to 15% of which are singletons. The ends were cut back, 4 bases at V and 4 bases at J, with 10 bases in the middle. This CDR3 region has 13 residues. CDR1 KGHDR and CDR2 SFDVKD come from the germline V gene. All patients reached thyroid surgery having received no treatment beforehand. The chain joins TRBV24-1 to TRBJ2-7; a possible D gene is TRBD2 (6 bases). The sequencing sample was made of blood. This receptor was identified in a female donor with papillary thyroid cancer or a benign thyroid nodule (not recorded which). Some clones in this sample may be carry-over from other donors' samples. CDR3 in DNA: TGTGCCACCAGTGACCCCGGGGGTTACGAGCAGTACTTC. Translating gives CATSDPGGYEQYF.